These T cell receptor beta chains were read from a single sample in a study of blood T cell repertoires in COVID-19. TCRdb keeps only in-frame clones here, not all; method: immunoSEQ multiplex PCR. This table has approximately 250,000 clones, over 90% appearing once. Material for sequencing was peripheral blood. These TCRs come from a young man with COVID-19, enrolled during active disease. CDR3s include the opening cysteine and the closing phenylalanine or tryptophan.

j_call: TRBJ2-2; v_call: TRBV4-1; cdr3_aa: CASSQETSGAGELFF
j_call: TRBJ2-1; v_call: TRBV6-5; cdr3_aa: CASSQGLAAYNEQFF
j_call: TRBJ2-3; v_call: TRBV4-2; cdr3_aa: CASSPRSRDGDTQYF
j_call: TRBJ1-1; v_call: TRBV5-4; cdr3_aa: CASSPRQGMRTEAFF
j_call: TRBJ2-7; v_call: TRBV5-1; cdr3_aa: CARQGRGVAYEQYF
j_call: TRBJ2-5; v_call: TRBV5-4; cdr3_aa: CASSLALAGAIPETQYF
j_call: TRBJ2-5; v_call: TRBV2; cdr3_aa: CASSSVETQYF
j_call: TRBJ2-1; v_call: TRBV9; cdr3_aa: CASASVAGALSPNEQFF
j_call: TRBJ1-3; v_call: TRBV5-4; cdr3_aa: CASSPDRGQTGNTIYF
j_call: TRBJ1-2; v_call: TRBV30; cdr3_aa: CAWSMRGTYGYTF
j_call: TRBJ1-2; v_call: TRBV28; cdr3_aa: CASSSAGYGYTF
j_call: TRBJ1-2; v_call: TRBV12-3/TRBV12-4; cdr3_aa: CASRGGRGSGYTF
j_call: TRBJ2-7; v_call: TRBV5-1; cdr3_aa: CASQRTSGPEQYF
j_call: TRBJ1-6; v_call: TRBV5-1; cdr3_aa: CASSLDRGSRPLHF
j_call: TRBJ2-7; v_call: TRBV19; cdr3_aa: CASRSGTGSYEQYF
j_call: TRBJ1-1; v_call: TRBV5-1; cdr3_aa: CASSLEAAGEAFF
j_call: TRBJ2-3; v_call: TRBV24-1; cdr3_aa: CATSDSARASTDTQYF
j_call: TRBJ2-7; v_call: TRBV12-5; cdr3_aa: CASGLGTGGVYEQYF
j_call: TRBJ1-5; v_call: TRBV5-1; cdr3_aa: CASSLGQTGEPQHF
j_call: TRBJ1-4; v_call: TRBV6-1; cdr3_aa: CASSDLGGEKLFF
j_call: TRBJ1-1; v_call: TRBV5-4; cdr3_aa: CASSWGLEAFF
j_call: TRBJ2-3; v_call: TRBV15; cdr3_aa: CATSRDGVGDRQTDTQYF
j_call: TRBJ1-1; v_call: TRBV7-9; cdr3_aa: CASSPPFHTEAFF
j_call: TRBJ1-1; v_call: TRBV6-6; cdr3_aa: CASSYTDTATEAFF
j_call: TRBJ1-2; v_call: TRBV10-3; cdr3_aa: CAISEMTEYGYTF
j_call: TRBJ2-3; v_call: TRBV9; cdr3_aa: CASSTLAGESTDTQYF
j_call: TRBJ1-5; v_call: TRBV12-3/TRBV12-4; cdr3_aa: CASSLGGSQPQHF
j_call: TRBJ1-5; v_call: TRBV14; cdr3_aa: CASSRQGTHSNQPQHF
j_call: TRBJ2-1; v_call: TRBV9; cdr3_aa: CASSPQGPGTRLGAYNEQFF
j_call: TRBJ1-6; v_call: TRBV7-2; cdr3_aa: CASSPNGQGFSPLHF
j_call: TRBJ1-6; v_call: TRBV25-1; cdr3_aa: CASSDTRRGNSPLHF
j_call: TRBJ2-4; v_call: TRBV5-3; cdr3_aa: CARSTHRAREDIQYF
j_call: TRBJ1-2; v_call: TRBV5-1; cdr3_aa: CASSPGTGFGYTF
j_call: TRBJ1-6; v_call: TRBV21-1; cdr3_aa: CAIQRDSSYNSPLHF
j_call: TRBJ2-2; v_call: TRBV4-2; cdr3_aa: CASSQVLANTGELFF
j_call: TRBJ1-2; v_call: TRBV11-2; cdr3_aa: CASSLWDIYGYTF
j_call: TRBJ2-3; v_call: TRBV28; cdr3_aa: CASTLQQGAADTQYF